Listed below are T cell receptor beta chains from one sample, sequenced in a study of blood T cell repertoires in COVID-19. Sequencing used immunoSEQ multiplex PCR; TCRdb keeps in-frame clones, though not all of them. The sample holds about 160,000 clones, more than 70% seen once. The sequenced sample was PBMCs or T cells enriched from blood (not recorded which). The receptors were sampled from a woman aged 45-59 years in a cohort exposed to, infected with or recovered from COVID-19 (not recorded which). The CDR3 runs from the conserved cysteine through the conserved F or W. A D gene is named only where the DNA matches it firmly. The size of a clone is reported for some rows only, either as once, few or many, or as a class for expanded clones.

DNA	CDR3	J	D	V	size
TGTGCCAGCTCACCATACTCACCGGGACAGGTCAACGATAAGGACTATGGCTACACCTTC	CASSPYSPGQVNDKDYGYTF	TRBJ1-2	TRBD1	TRBV18	-
TGCGCCAGCAGCCTAGGACTAGCGGGGGGCTCCGAGCAGTACTTC	CASSLGLAGGSEQYF	TRBJ2-7	TRBD2	TRBV5-1	-
TGTGCCAGCAGCTTAAATCGGAACACTGAAGCTTTCTTT	CASSLNRNTEAFF	TRBJ1-1	-	TRBV7-2	many
TGTGCCAGTGCGACAGCCTTGAACACTGAAGCTTTCTTT	CASATALNTEAFF	TRBJ1-1	-	TRBV14	once
TGTGCCAGCAGCTGGAGGACAGTTTATACCGGGGAGCTGTTTTTT	CASSWRTVYTGELFF	TRBJ2-2	-	TRBV5-6	once
TGTGCCAGCTCACCAGCAGGCCTCTCTGGAAACACCATATATTTT	CASSPAGLSGNTIYF	TRBJ1-3	-	TRBV18	-
TGTGCCAGCAGTGAAAGTCGGGGGGGTGATGAAAAACTGTTTTTT	CASSESRGGDEKLFF	TRBJ1-4	-	TRBV2	-
TGCAGCTTCCAGGTCAGGGGAGTAGGAGAGACCCAGTACTTC	CSFQVRGVGETQYF	TRBJ2-5	-	TRBV29-1	-
TGTGCCAGCAGCGTAGGGACAGGGGGCAGTCTATATGAAAAACTGTTTTTT	CASSVGTGGSLYEKLFF	TRBJ1-4	TRBD1	TRBV9	-
TGCGCCAGCAGCATCCAGGGGGCATCGAGTGAGCAGTTCTTC	CASSIQGASSEQFF	TRBJ2-1	TRBD1	TRBV5-1	once